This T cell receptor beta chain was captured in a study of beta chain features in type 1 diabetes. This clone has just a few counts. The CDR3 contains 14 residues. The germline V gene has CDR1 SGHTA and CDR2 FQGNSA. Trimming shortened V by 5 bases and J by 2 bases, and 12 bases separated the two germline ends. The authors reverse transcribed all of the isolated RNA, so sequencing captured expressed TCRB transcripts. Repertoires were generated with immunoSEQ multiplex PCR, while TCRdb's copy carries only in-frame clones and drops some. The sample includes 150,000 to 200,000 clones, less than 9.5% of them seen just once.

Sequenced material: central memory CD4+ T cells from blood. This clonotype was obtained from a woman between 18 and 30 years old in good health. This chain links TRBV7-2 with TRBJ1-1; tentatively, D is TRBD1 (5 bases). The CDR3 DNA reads TGTGCCAGCAGCCCGTTCGGGGGAAACACTGAAGCTTTCTTT. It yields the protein CASSPFGGNTEAFF.